This T cell receptor beta chain comes out of a study of blood T cells in healthy people across ages. Study results and limitations: The study regarded diversity estimates from one million T cells as underestimates.

Next came a second PCR, run for about 7 to 12 cycles, which used a sample-barcoded 5' primer along with a J-beta primer mix. MiXCR, applied by TCRdb to the 5' RACE reads, yields one record per CDR3 protein. This table has about 800,000 distinct CDR3 sequences, 20% to 25% appearing once. In germline, CDR1 is MNHEY, CDR2 SVGAGI. The CDR3 is 15 residues long. Trimming cost V 5 bases and J 0 bases, with 13 bases left between them. This clonotype has just a few counts. Antigen: not known. This same sample was also taken into another study, of T cells of mothers and their children. That report adds: Slightly higher but non-significant overlap marked related mother-child pairs versus unrelated pairs.

J is TRBJ1-1 and V is TRBV6-5; D not certain. Sequencing input: blood. This TCR derives from a boy younger than 18 in good health. The CDR3 is CASSPVLELNTEAFF. For the CDR3, the DNA is TGTGCCAGCAGTCCCGTGTTAGAGTTGAACACTGAAGCTTTCTTT.